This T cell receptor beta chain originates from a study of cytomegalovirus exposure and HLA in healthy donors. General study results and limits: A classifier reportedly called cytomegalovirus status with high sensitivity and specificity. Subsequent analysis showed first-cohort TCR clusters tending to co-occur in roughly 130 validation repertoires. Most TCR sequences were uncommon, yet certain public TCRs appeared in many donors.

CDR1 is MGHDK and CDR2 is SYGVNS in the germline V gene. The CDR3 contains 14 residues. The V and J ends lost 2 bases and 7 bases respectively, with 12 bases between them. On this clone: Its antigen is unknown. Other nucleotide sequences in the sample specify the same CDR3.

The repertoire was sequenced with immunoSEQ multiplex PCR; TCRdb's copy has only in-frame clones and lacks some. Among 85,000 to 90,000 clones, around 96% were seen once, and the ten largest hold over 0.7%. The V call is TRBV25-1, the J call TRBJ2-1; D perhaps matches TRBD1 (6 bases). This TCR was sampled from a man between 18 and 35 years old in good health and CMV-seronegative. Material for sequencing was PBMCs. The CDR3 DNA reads TGTGCCAGCAGTGAAGAAACAGGGTTGAATGAGCAGTTCTTC. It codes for CASSEETGLNEQFF.